The 10 T cell receptor beta chains presented below share a single source sample, sequenced in a study of vaccination and CD4 T cells after COVID-19. Antigen specificity for these receptors is unknown. The treatment was: roughly 10-day PBMC culture with coronavirus spike peptide pools or control peptides (ViraFEST assay). Scientists ran DNA taken from cultured CD4+ T cells through the Oncomine TCR Beta short-read assay for sequencing. TCRdb analysed the PCR reads with MiXCR anew, one entry per CDR3 protein. Seen here are some 16,000 distinct CDR3 sequences, 57% observed once, and the top ten hold around 10%. Sequencing was performed on CD4+ T cells from blood, cultured in vitro. The receptors derive from a human donor who had recovered from COVID-19.

The chain links TRBV20-1 to TRBJ2-7; tentatively, D is TRBD1 (5 bases). Germline lookup yields CDR1 DFQATT and CDR2 SNEGSKA (reference sequence). The length of the CDR3 is 13 residues. V was cut by 5 bases and J by 7 bases, with 18 bases left in between. In DNA, the CDR3 is TGCAGTGCTGTAGAGAGGACATTGGGAGAGCAGTACTTC. Translating it yields CSAVERTLGEQYF.

V usage is TRBV2 and J usage is TRBJ1-5; 11 bases are shared with TRBD1. There are 16 residues in the CDR3. Germline V CDR1 and CDR2: SNHLY, FYNNEI. V lost 7 bases and J lost 7; bases outside the gene matches: 12. The CDR3 region has the DNA TGTGCCAGCACAGTCCAGCGGGACAGGGGGGACCAGCCCCAGCATTTT. Protein product: CASTVQRDRGDQPQHF.

This chain connects TRBV28 to TRBJ1-2; D might be TRBD1 (6 bases). Germline V CDR1 and CDR2: MDHEN, SYDVKM. There are 15 residues in the CDR3. V gave up 5 bases and J gave up 9 bases, with 22 bases separating them. CDR3 protein: CASSLPQGLAGSYTF. CDR3 sequence (DNA): TGTGCCAGCAGTCTCCCTCAGGGGCTTGCCGGGAGCTACACCTTC.

The rearrangement links TRBV20-1 to TRBJ1-2; D uncertain. CDR1 DFQATT and CDR2 SNEGSKA come from the germline V gene (reference sequence). This CDR3 has 15 residues. Trimming shortened V by 0 bases and J by 2 bases, and 13 bases separated the two germline ends. This CDR3 is CSARDLGTVNYGYTF. The CDR3 bases are TGCAGTGCTAGAGATCTAGGAACAGTCAACTATGGCTACACCTTC.

The rearrangement joins TRBV7-8 to TRBJ2-1; D might be TRBD1 (5 bases). This CDR3 contains 15 residues. The germline V and J ends were trimmed by 6 bases and 1 base, with 13 bases remaining between them. Germline assignment: CDR1 SGHVS and CDR2 FQNEAQ. The CDR3 loop reads CASSSRGQSYNEQFF. DNA of the CDR3: TGTGCCAGCAGTTCACGTGGACAATCCTACAATGAGCAGTTCTTC.

This clonotype was found once. The chain is built from TRBV11-3 and TRBJ2-7; 7 bases agree with TRBD2. Germline assignment: CDR1 SGHNT and CDR2 YENEEA. The length of the CDR3 is 14 residues. V gave up 3 bases and J gave up 6 bases; unmatched junction bases: 8. CDR3 protein: CASSFAGTTSEQYF. The CDR3, as DNA: TGTGCCAGCAGCTTCGCCGGGACTACCAGCGAGCAGTACTTC.

This clonotype was seen a handful of times. J is TRBJ2-2 and V is TRBV15; D may be TRBD1 (5 bases). This CDR3 contains 18 residues. The V and J ends lost 4 bases and 1 base respectively, with 19 bases between them. CDR1 LNHNV and CDR2 YYDKDF come from the germline V gene (reference sequence). The CDR3 region has the DNA TGTGCCACCAGCACCCCTCCCCCCGCAGGGCGGAACACCGGGGAGCTGTTTTTT. Amino acids: CATSTPPPAGRNTGELFF. The full variable domain, completed using reference TRBV15 and TRBJ2-2, is DAMVIQNPRYQVTQFGKPVTLSCSQTLNHNVMYWYQQKSSQAPKLLFHYYDKDFNNEADTPDNFQSRRPNTSFCFLDIRSPGLGDTAMYLCATSTPPPAGRNTGELFFGEGSRLTVL.

The rearrangement links TRBV7-9 to TRBJ1-5; D may be TRBD1 (6 bases). V was trimmed by 5 bases and J by 3 bases, leaving 14 bases between them. Looked up from germline, CDR1 is SEHNR and CDR2 is FQNEAQ (reference sequence). The CDR3 loop spans 15 amino acids. CDR3 sequence (DNA): TGTGCCAGCAGCCCGCCCGGACAGCCCAATCAGCCCCAGCATTTT. Translated: CASSPPGQPNQPQHF.

In this sample, this clonotype turned up a few times. V gene TRBV6-1 combines with J gene TRBJ1-1, with D possibly matching TRBD1 (5 bases). The CDR3 extends over 11 amino acids. Trimming stripped 7 bases from V and 6 bases from J, with 9 bases between. CDR1 and CDR2 from the germline V gene are MNHNS and SASEGT. CDR3 nucleotides: TGTGCCAGCACCTGGGGGGCTGAAGCTTTCTTT. Its protein product is CASTWGAEAFF.

This clonotype was found a few times. DNA for the CDR3: TGTGCCGGACAGGATTCCTCCTACGAGCAGTACTTC. As protein: CAGQDSSYEQYF. The rearrangement joins TRBV30 to TRBJ2-7, with 7 bases aligning to TRBD1. CDR1 is GTSNPN, CDR2 SVGIG, per germline (reference sequence). The CDR3 has 12 amino acids. V gave up 8 bases and J gave up 0 bases; unmatched junction bases: 4. The variable domain in full, completed from reference TRBV30 and TRBJ2-7, reads SQTIHQWPATLVQPVGSPLSLECTVEGTSNPNLYWYRQAAGRGLQLLFYSVGIGQISSEVPQNLSASRPQDRQFILSSKKLLLSDSGFYLCAGQDSSYEQYFGPGTRLTVT.